Listed here are 25 T cell receptor beta chains from one sample, sequenced in a study of response to subunit inactivated influenza vaccine. Using its own MiXCR run on the RT-PCR reads, TCRdb lists one record per CDR3 protein. The sample records about 700,000 distinct CDR3 sequences, approximately 14% being singletons. The sample consisted of PBMCs from blood, taken less than 15 days before vaccination. These TCRs come from a man over 45 who received an inactivated influenza vaccine.

V and J are TRBV30 and TRBJ2-1; D not resolved. The CDR3 sequence is 12 residues long. V was trimmed by 0 bases and J by 10 bases, leaving 10 bases between them. Germline V lookup: CDR1 GTSNPN, CDR2 SVGIG (reference sequence). Here the CDR3 DNA reads TGTGCCTGGAGTGTATCAGCGAACGAGCAGTTCTTC. Translating it yields CAWSVSANEQFF.

This clonotype was counted ten times or more. The chain joins TRBV28 to TRBJ1-5, with TRBD1 matching 8 bases. Unmatched junction bases numbered 13, after V lost 4 bases and J lost 2 bases. The germline CDR1 and CDR2 sequences are MDHEN and SYDVKM. The CDR3 runs 18 residues. The DNA of the CDR3 is TGTGCCAGCAGTTCCCCCGGCAGGGGGCGAGCCGGCAATCAGCCCCAGCATTTT. It is translated as CASSSPGRGRAGNQPQHF.

Many counts were recorded for this clonotype. This sequence joins TRBV7-9 and TRBJ1-4; perhaps TRBD1 as D (6 bases). The CDR3 consists of 14 residues. The V end was cut by 6 bases, the J end by 5 bases, with 13 bases between. Germline V gives CDR1 SEHNR, CDR2 FQNEAQ (reference sequence). CDR3: CASSAGQLNEKLFF. CDR3 in DNA: TGTGCCAGCAGTGCAGGACAGCTGAATGAAAAACTGTTTTTT.

This clonotype was recorded a few times. The chain employs TRBV15 and TRBJ2-2, with D unresolved. With 5 bases removed from V and 1 base from J, the gap between germline ends came to 14 bases. There are 16 residues in the CDR3. CDR1 LNHNV and CDR2 YYDKDF come from the germline V gene (reference sequence). CDR3 DNA: TGTGCCACCAGCGGAACCACAAGCTTGAACACCGGGGAGCTGTTTTTT. Amino acid sequence: CATSGTTSLNTGELFF.

The chain joins TRBV20-1 to TRBJ2-1; D possibly corresponds to TRBD2 (6 bases). Germline V gives CDR1 DFQATT, CDR2 SNEGSKA (reference sequence). V gave up 3 bases and J gave up 4 bases, with 16 bases separating them. This CDR3 is 15 amino acids long. The CDR3 DNA reads as TGCAGTGCTAGGCCTCCCCTAGCGAGATACAATGAGCAGTTCTTC. This translates into CSARPPLARYNEQFF.

The chain combines TRBV12-3 or TRBV12-4 with TRBJ2-5, with 7 bases fitting TRBD1. The CDR3 has 15 amino acids. Trimming took 6 bases from V and 2 from J; bases not matched to a gene: 9. CDR3 in amino acids: CASRQGGSLQETQYF. CDR3 coding DNA: TGTGCCAGCAGGCAAGGGGGCTCTCTACAAGAGACCCAGTACTTC.

A few counts support this clonotype. The chain is built from TRBV20-1 and TRBJ2-7; D might be TRBD1 (6 bases). The germline V gene encodes CDR1 DFQATT and CDR2 SNEGSKA (reference sequence). CDR3 size: 15 residues. Deletions cut 1 base from V and 6 bases from J, with 19 bases between. The CDR3 region has the DNA TGCAGTGCTAGAGGTGCGGACAGTTCTTATCGCGAGCAGTACTTC. Translating it yields CSARGADSSYREQYF.

This clonotype was counted only a few times. The chain carries TRBV4-1 and TRBJ1-4, with a possible D match to TRBD1 (6 bases). CDR1 and CDR2 from the germline V gene are MGHRA and YSYEKL. V lost 1 base and J 5 bases, leaving 17 bases between the germline ends. The length of the CDR3 is 17 residues. The CDR3 here is CASSQVVRGRGNEKLFF. CDR3 DNA sequence: TGCGCCAGCAGCCAAGTGGTTCGGGGCAGGGGAAATGAAAAACTGTTTTTT.

In nucleotides, the CDR3 is TGCAGCGTTGAGGGTACCAGACAGGGGGCCGGAGATACGCAGTATTTT. It encodes CSVEGTRQGAGDTQYF. This chain connects TRBV29-1 to TRBJ2-3, with TRBD1 matching over 10 bases. V lost 3 bases and J lost 5; bases outside the gene matches: 11. The length of the CDR3 is 16 residues. Germline lookup yields CDR1 SQVTM and CDR2 ANQGSEA.

This clonotype was seen a handful of times. The genes are TRBV4-1 and TRBJ1-1; D ambiguous. V was pared by 6 bases and J by 4 bases, with 15 bases between. Germline V lookup: CDR1 MGHRA, CDR2 YSYEKL. This CDR3 has 14 amino acids. For the CDR3, the DNA is TGCGCCAGCAGATTAGGATTCGGCGGCACTGAAGCTTTCTTT. This sequence encodes CASRLGFGGTEAFF.

This clonotype was detected a few times. CDR3 sequence reads: CASSQEVRQGELFF. In nucleotides, the CDR3 is TGCGCCAGCAGCCAAGAGGTGCGTCAGGGGGAGCTGTTTTTT. The chain has TRBV4-3 and TRBJ2-2; D is undetermined. The CDR3 has 14 residues. V was pared by 0 bases and J by 8 bases, with 10 bases between. CDR1 LGHNA and CDR2 YSLEER come from the germline V gene.

The chain links TRBV28 to TRBJ1-2, with D possibly being TRBD1 (5 bases). The length of the CDR3 is 15 residues. Trimming took off 6 bases at V and 4 bases at J, with 18 bases between the two ends. CDR1 MDHEN and CDR2 SYDVKM come from the germline V gene. For the CDR3, the DNA is TGTGCCAGCAGCATAGGTCGGGAGGGGCTCTATGGCTACACCTTC. Protein product: CASSIGREGLYGYTF.

This clonotype turned up a few times. The V call is TRBV10-1, the J call TRBJ2-7; D is uncertain. V dropped 0 bases and J dropped 9 bases, with 15 bases sitting between them. Germline CDR1 reads WNHNN; CDR2 reads SYGVQD (reference sequence). The CDR3 sequence is 14 residues long. DNA for the CDR3: TGCGCCAGCAGTGAGTCGACATCGCTCGGCGTGCAGTACTTC. As protein: CASSESTSLGVQYF.

This clonotype has a single count. The chain carries TRBV3-1 and TRBJ2-7; D is unclear. Between the trimmed V and J ends, which lost 3 bases and 4 bases, there was a span of 7 bases. CDR3 length equals 12 residues. Germline-derived CDR1 and CDR2 are LGHDT and YNNKEL (reference sequence). Here the CDR3 reads CASSHSEYEQYF. As DNA, the CDR3 is TGTGCCAGCAGCCACTCGGAATACGAGCAGTACTTC.

The J gene is TRBJ2-7, the V gene TRBV10-2; D call uncertain. Per germline, CDR1 WSHSY and CDR2 SAAADI. The CDR3 is 12 residues long. Trimming cost V 6 bases and J 0 bases, with 6 bases left between them. Here the CDR3 reads CASRTVSYEQYF. CDR3 DNA: TGCGCCAGCAGAACAGTCTCCTACGAGCAGTACTTC.

This clonotype has a handful of counts. V usage is TRBV20-1 and J usage is TRBJ2-5; D is unresolved. CDR3 length equals 12 residues. V lost 4 bases and J 3 bases, leaving 9 bases between the germline ends. Looked up from germline, CDR1 is DFQATT and CDR2 is SNEGSKA (reference sequence). The CDR3 DNA reads as TGCAGTGCTACCCCGATAAAAGAGACCCAGTACTTC. It yields the protein CSATPIKETQYF.

The rearrangement uses TRBV7-2 and TRBJ2-2; D unresolved. Germline V CDR1 and CDR2: SGHTA, FQGNSA. The CDR3 is 15 residues long. V lost 3 bases and J lost 11, with 19 bases in between. CDR3 DNA sequence: TGTGCCAGCAGCTTGGTTAAGATTGCCGAAGGCGAGCTGTTTTTT. Its protein is CASSLVKIAEGELFF.

The sample holds a few counts of this clonotype. The gene calls are TRBV20-1 and TRBJ1-1; possible D gene TRBD1, 5 bases. This CDR3 is 12 amino acids long. The germline V and J ends were trimmed by 4 bases and 13 bases, with 19 bases remaining between them. Germline assignment: CDR1 DFQATT and CDR2 SNEGSKA (reference sequence). The CDR3 DNA follows: TGCAGTGCTACCAAGAGCAGGCAGGGAATTTTCTTT. Protein sequence: CSATKSRQGIFF.

The J gene is TRBJ2-1, the V gene TRBV29-1; D is unclear. The CDR3 totals 13 residues. The germline gives CDR1 SQVTM, CDR2 ANQGSEA. V was shortened by 7 bases and J by 0 bases, with 10 bases between the two germline ends. As DNA, the CDR3 is TGCAGCGGGGCGAGTCGCTCCTACAATGAGCAGTTCTTC. This gives the protein CSGASRSYNEQFF.

This clonotype appeared a few times. The CDR3 DNA reads as TGTGCCACCAGCAGAGTGGCGGGGGTGAGTTCGGGCGAGCAGTACTTC. This translates into CATSRVAGVSSGEQYF. V and J are TRBV15 and TRBJ2-7; 7 positions agree with TRBD2. CDR1 is LNHNV and CDR2 is YYDKDF in the germline V gene (reference sequence). Unmatched junction bases numbered 12, after V lost 1 base and J lost 6 bases. The CDR3 extends over 16 amino acids. Full variable domain (rest looked up from reference TRBV15 and TRBJ2-7): DAMVIQNPRYQVTQFGKPVTLSCSQTLNHNVMYWYQQKSSQAPKLLFHYYDKDFNNEADTPDNFQSRRPNTSFCFLDIRSPGLGDTAMYLCATSRVAGVSSGEQYFGPGTRLTVT.

Of note for this clonotype: A read error may account for a junction end that differs from germline. This chain connects TRBV20-1 to TRBJ2-3; 10 nucleotides agree with TRBD2. The germline gives CDR1 DFQATT, CDR2 SNEGSKA (reference sequence). This CDR3 is 15 amino acids long. CDR3 loop: CSARVRAGGPDSQYF. The CDR3, as DNA: TGCAGTGCTAGAGTGAGAGCGGGAGGGCCAGATTCGCAGTATTTT.

The V gene is TRBV14, the J gene TRBJ2-1; 11 positions match TRBD2. J gave up 4 bases and V 1 base, and 3 bases lay outside the gene matches. The length of the CDR3 is 16 residues. Germline V lookup: CDR1 SGHDN, CDR2 FVKESK. CDR3 bases: TGTGCCAGCAGCCAAGTTTGGACTAGCGGGTACAATGAGCAGTTCTTC. Translating it yields CASSQVWTSGYNEQFF.

The V and J genes are TRBV5-1 and TRBJ2-7; possibly TRBD1 for D (5 bases). From germline, CDR1 is SGHRS and CDR2 YFSETQ. The V and J ends lost 1 base and 2 bases respectively, with 10 bases between them. CDR3 length equals 14 residues. The CDR3 reads CASSLQAGPYEQYF. CDR3 sequence (DNA): TGCGCCAGCAGCTTGCAGGCAGGGCCCTACGAGCAGTACTTC.

This clonotype has just a few counts. The chain uses TRBV10-3 and TRBJ2-5; weak D call: TRBD1 (6 bases). With 0 bases removed from V and 2 bases from J, the gap between germline ends came to 7 bases. Germline V gene data show CDR1 as ENHRY and CDR2 as SYGVKD. The CDR3 is made up of 14 amino acids. Here the CDR3 DNA reads TGTGCCATCAGTGAGTCGGGACAACAAGAGACCCAGTACTTC. It specifies CAISESGQQETQYF.

This clonotype was counted many times. This sequence joins TRBV12-3 or TRBV12-4 and TRBJ2-7, with D unresolved. The V gene lost 5 bases and the J gene lost 7 bases, with 21 bases spanning the gap. The CDR3 consists of 15 residues. The CDR3 bases are TGTGCCAGCAGTGTACCGGGTCACGCTTTAAGTGAGCAGTACTTC. Encoded protein: CASSVPGHALSEQYF.